The 16 T cell receptor beta chains given below trace back to one sample, sequenced in a study of cytomegalovirus exposure and HLA in healthy donors. Primers: 60 Vbeta forward and 13 Jbeta reverse. TCRdb keeps only in-frame clones here, not all; method: immunoSEQ multiplex PCR. The sample has approximately 170,000 clones, roughly 80% seen once; the top ten hold 2.3%. The source material was PBMCs. The source is a male donor in good health and CMV-seronegative.

V usage is TRBV19 and J usage is TRBJ2-7; 10 positions match TRBD1. The germline gives CDR1 LNHDA, CDR2 SQIVND (reference sequence). V shed 5 bases and J 3 bases; nucleotides not matched to a gene: 10. This CDR3 spans 16 amino acids. Here the CDR3 DNA reads TGTGCCAGTAGTCCGGGGACAGGGGAGTTAAACTACGAGCAGTACTTC. This translates into CASSPGTGELNYEQYF.

The V and J genes are TRBV6-4 and TRBJ1-6, with 7 bases lining up with TRBD1. CDR1 is MRHNA and CDR2 is SNTAGT in the germline V gene. The junction had 12 bases not matched to a gene; V was cut back by 6 bases and J by 10 bases. This CDR3 is 15 amino acids long. The CDR3 is CASRNTGAVRSPLHF. CDR3 in DNA: TGTGCCAGCAGAAACACAGGGGCGGTTCGGTCACCCCTCCACTTT.

The rearrangement joins TRBV4-2 to TRBJ2-2; a weak D match, TRBD1 (7 bases). Germline CDR1 is LGHNA and CDR2 is YNFKEQ. The CDR3 is made up of 16 amino acids. V gave up 0 bases and J gave up 4 bases, with 12 bases separating them. The CDR3 spells CASSQDRGATTGELFF. The DNA for the CDR3 is TGTGCCAGCAGCCAAGACAGGGGGGCGACCACCGGGGAGCTGTTTTTT.

The rearrangement links TRBV5-1 to TRBJ1-6; 8 bases fit TRBD1. J lost 10 bases, V lost 4 bases, and 7 bases had no gene match. Germline CDR1 SGHRS, CDR2 YFSETQ. This CDR3 contains 14 residues. DNA for the CDR3: TGCGCCAGCAGCGCAGGGGGCCGACGATCACCCCTCCACTTT. Residues: CASSAGGRRSPLHF.

The chain uses TRBV6-5 and TRBJ1-5, with TRBD1 identical over 8 bases. The ends lost 5 bases at V and 6 bases at J; junction bases unmatched: 9. Germline assignment: CDR1 MNHEY and CDR2 SVGAGI. This CDR3 is built from 15 residues. CDR3 DNA sequence: TGTGCCAGCAGTAAAAAACCTACAGGGGGTCAGCCCCAGCATTTT. Its translation is CASSKKPTGGQPQHF.

This clone was seen only a few times. V is TRBV7-2 and J is TRBJ2-7; TRBD2 agrees at 11 bases. V gave up 7 bases and J gave up 4 bases; unmatched junction bases: 9. The CDR3 consists of 15 residues. The germline V gene has CDR1 SGHTA and CDR2 FQGNSA. The CDR3 sequence: CASTKDLAGGYEQYF. The CDR3 coding sequence is TGTGCCAGCACCAAAGACCTAGCGGGGGGATACGAGCAGTACTTC. The entire variable domain, with the rest obtained from reference TRBV7-2 and TRBJ2-7, is as follows: GAGVSQSPSNKVTEKGKDVELRCDPISGHTALYWYRQSLGQGLEFLIYFQGNSAPDKSGLPSDRFSAERTGGSVSTLTIQRTQQEDSAVYLCASTKDLAGGYEQYFGPGTRLTVT.

The chain carries TRBV10-1 and TRBJ1-4; possible D gene TRBD1, 5 bases. The germline CDR1 and CDR2 sequences are WNHNN and SYGVQD (reference sequence). The ends were cut back, 7 bases at V and 0 bases at J, with 30 bases in the middle. The CDR3 covers 21 residues. The CDR3 reads CASIGGYDGVESRPTNEKLFF. The DNA of the CDR3 is TGCGCCAGCATCGGGGGGTATGACGGAGTCGAATCCCGACCAACTAATGAAAAACTGTTTTTT.

In its sample, this clone was seen once. The V gene is TRBV5-1, the J gene TRBJ2-5; D may be TRBD1 (6 bases). The CDR3 is 16 residues long. With 3 bases removed from V and 1 base from J, the gap between germline ends came to 16 bases. Germline values: CDR1 SGHRS, CDR2 YFSETQ. The CDR3 is CASSYRTAVLQETQYF. As DNA, the CDR3 is TGCGCCAGCAGCTACAGGACAGCTGTTCTCCAAGAGACCCAGTACTTC.

This clone was counted only a few times. This chain connects TRBV19 to TRBJ1-2; D gene unclear. The CDR3 runs to 13 residues. Between the trimmed V and J ends, which lost 3 bases and 0 bases, there was a span of 5 bases. CDR1 LNHDA and CDR2 SQIVND come from the germline V gene (reference sequence). The CDR3 spells CASSIRANYGYTF. CDR3 in DNA: TGTGCCAGTAGTATCCGAGCTAACTATGGCTACACCTTC.

The chain recombines TRBV11-2 with TRBJ2-1; TRBD2 matches 8 bases. The J segment lost 4 bases and the V segment lost 5 bases, leaving 7 bases of the junction unmatched. The CDR3 loop spans 15 amino acids. Germline lookup yields CDR1 SGHAT and CDR2 FQNNGV. The CDR3 sequence is CASSPTSGVYNEQFF. CDR3 sequence (DNA): TGTGCCAGCAGCCCCACTAGCGGAGTTTACAATGAGCAGTTCTTC. Full variable domain (remainder filled in from reference TRBV11-2 and TRBJ2-1): EAGVAQSPRYKIIEKRQSVAFWCNPISGHATLYWYQQILGQGPKLLIQFQNNGVVDDSQLPKDRFSAERLKGVDSTLKIQPAKLEDSAVYLCASSPTSGVYNEQFFGPGTRLTVL.

This sequence joins TRBV5-1 and TRBJ2-3; 9 bases align to TRBD2. Looked up from germline, CDR1 is SGHRS and CDR2 is YFSETQ. The CDR3 contains 22 residues. V dropped 2 bases and J dropped 2; count of bases not matched to a gene: 24. The CDR3 DNA reads TGCGCCAGCAGCTTTCTGGAAGGGCCCGGGGCTAGCGGGGACCCAATCACAGATACGCAGTATTTT. Its protein is CASSFLEGPGASGDPITDTQYF.

The chain couples TRBV6-1 to TRBJ2-7; 11 positions agree with TRBD2. The CDR3 extends over 14 amino acids. Germline V gives CDR1 MNHNS, CDR2 SASEGT. Trimming removed 6 bases from V and 7 bases from J; junction bases left unmatched: 8. The CDR3 coding sequence is TGTGCCAGCAGGCCGGGACTAGCGGTCGTGGAGCAGTACTTC. Its translation: CASRPGLAVVEQYF.

This chain connects TRBV5-6 to TRBJ2-1, with D possibly being TRBD1 (5 bases). This CDR3 is built from 11 residues. Germline CDR1 reads SGHDT; CDR2 reads YYEEEE. The V gene lost 6 bases and the J gene lost 7 bases, with 8 bases spanning the gap. The CDR3 reads CASTRQNEQFF. The CDR3 region has the DNA TGTGCCAGCACCAGACAGAATGAGCAGTTCTTC.

This clone was detected only once. The chain is built from TRBV4-1 and TRBJ2-5; 7 bases agree with TRBD1. Trimming took 1 base from V and 2 from J; bases not matched to a gene: 4. CDR1 is MGHRA and CDR2 is YSYEKL in the germline V gene. The CDR3 sequence is 15 residues long. The CDR3 loop is CASSQVGQLQETQYF. The CDR3 DNA is TGCGCCAGCAGCCAAGTGGGACAGCTACAAGAGACCCAGTACTTC.

The V call is TRBV30, the J call TRBJ2-3; TRBD1 is a possible D gene (5 bases). The CDR3 contains 17 residues. Per the germline V gene, CDR1 is GTSNPN and CDR2 is SVGIG (reference sequence). Trimming cost V 5 bases and J 1 base, with 22 bases left between them. The CDR3 nucleotides are TGTGCCTGGGGGGCAGGGTTAGGGAAAATTGGCACAGATACGCAGTATTTT. Its protein product is CAWGAGLGKIGTDTQYF.

V usage is TRBV9 and J usage is TRBJ2-3; TRBD1 agrees at 9 bases. Germline values: CDR1 SGDLS, CDR2 YYNGEE. Trimming removed 3 bases from V and 1 base from J; junction bases left unmatched: 6. This CDR3 region has 16 residues. CDR3 residues: CASSARGDRGTDTQYF. CDR3 coding DNA: TGTGCCAGCAGCGCCCGGGGGGACAGGGGCACAGATACGCAGTATTTT. The full variable domain, rest sourced from reference TRBV9 and TRBJ2-3, is DSGVTQTPKHLITATGQRVTLRCSPRSGDLSVYWYQQSLDQGLQFLIQYYNGEERAKGNILERFSAQQFPDLHSELNLSSLELGDSALYFCASSARGDRGTDTQYFGPGTRLTVL.